This T cell receptor beta chain was recorded in a study of CD8+CD57+ T cells in acquired aplastic anemia (dated by TCRdb to the late 2010s). Describing the broader study: A mean of roughly 3.2 ug of DNA, ranging from roughly 0.18 to 30 ug, was extracted from sorted CD4+ and CD8+ cells. CD8+CD57+ expansion was defined as frequency above the mean frequency observed in healthy subjects.

CDR1 is given as SEHNR and CDR2 as FQNEAQ, both from the germline V gene (reference sequence). The CDR3 numbers 17 residues from cysteine through phenylalanine. Only CDR3 DNA is held: 51 bases, read in frame from base 1. Genomic DNA was used as template for profiling of TCR beta VDJ combinations and CDR3 sequences. An Illumina HiSeq 2000 was used for TCR repertoire sequencing. As for the authors' bioinformatics: TRBV/TRBJ rearrangement plots, CDR3 size and DJ length profiles, and Simpson's diversity index were used to evaluate the repertoires. The most abundant DNA sequence in the deep sequencing data was defined as the immunodominant clone. CDR3 amino acid sequences were screened for sharing across subjects and compared with published repertoires and the VDJdb database. The raw public data were reprocessed by TCRdb itself: fastp quality trimming at Q25, MiXCR clonotype calling, in-frame beta chains only. Each CDR3 protein appears once, grouped with its most common genes and DNA. The V and J calls here are based on TCRdb, not the publication. This sample is represented by approximately 220,000 distinct CDR3 sequences; approximately 45% of them were singletons. Over 7.5% of the sample rests with the top ten.

Summary of the overall study and its limitations: Between patients and healthy controls, no significant difference in CD8+ Simpson's diversity was found (P=0.060). Roughly 29 CD8+ CDR3 sequences were found to be shared between patients and controls, but these sequences appeared to be highly expressed in patients and within the immunodominant clones of the patients.

As regards this clonotype: The specificity of this receptor is unknown. One base away lies a much larger clone, so this may be a sequencing read error.

Flow cytometry had shown CD8+CD57+ cell expansion in the patients selected for sequencing. Every patient had a diagnosis of severe acquired aplastic anemia based on International Study of Aplastic Anemia and Agranulocytosis and Camitta criteria. Patients had received no therapy at the time of blood sampling. TCR repertoires of sorted CD4+ and CD8+ blood T cells from severe aplastic anemia patients and healthy subjects were deep-sequenced in the study. Patients were enrolled in the USA under clinicaltrials.gov protocols 00001620, 01623167, 00001397, 00071045, 00081523 and 00961064. Ficoll-Paque density gradient centrifugation was used to isolate peripheral blood mononuclear cells. Before DNA extraction, CD4+ and CD8+ T cells were sorted by FACS or by magnetic beads.

The specimen sequenced was sorted CD4+, CD8+, or CD8+CD57+ T cells (not recorded which) from PBMCs. The clonotype originates from a human donor with aplastic anemia. The chain was built from TRBV7-9 and TRBJ2-1, and TRBD2 aligns with 9 junction nucleotides. The sequenced DNA is TGTGCCGGCAGCGGCAGACTAGCGGAGGGCTCCTACAATGAGCAGTTCTTC. It is translated as CAGSGRLAEGSYNEQFF.